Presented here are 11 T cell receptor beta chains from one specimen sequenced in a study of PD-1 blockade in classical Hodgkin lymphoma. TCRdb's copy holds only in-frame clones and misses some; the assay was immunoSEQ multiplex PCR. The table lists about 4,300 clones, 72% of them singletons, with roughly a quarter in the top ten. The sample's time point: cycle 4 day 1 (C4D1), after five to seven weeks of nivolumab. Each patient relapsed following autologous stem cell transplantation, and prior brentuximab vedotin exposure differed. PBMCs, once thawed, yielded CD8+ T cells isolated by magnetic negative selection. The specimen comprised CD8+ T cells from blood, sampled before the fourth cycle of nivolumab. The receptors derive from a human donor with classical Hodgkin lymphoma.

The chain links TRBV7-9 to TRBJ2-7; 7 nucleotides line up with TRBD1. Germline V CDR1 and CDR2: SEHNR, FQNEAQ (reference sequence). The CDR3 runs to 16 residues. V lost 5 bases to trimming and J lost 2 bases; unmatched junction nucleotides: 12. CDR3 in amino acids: CASSAVGQVSTYEQYF. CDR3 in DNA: TGTGCCAGCAGCGCCGTTGGACAGGTCTCAACCTACGAGCAGTACTTC.

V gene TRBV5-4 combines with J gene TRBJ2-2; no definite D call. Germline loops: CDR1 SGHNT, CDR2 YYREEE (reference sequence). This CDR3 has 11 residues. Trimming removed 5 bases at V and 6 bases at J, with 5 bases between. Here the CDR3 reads CASRLSGELFF. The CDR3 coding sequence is TGTGCCAGCAGATTGTCCGGGGAGCTGTTTTTT.

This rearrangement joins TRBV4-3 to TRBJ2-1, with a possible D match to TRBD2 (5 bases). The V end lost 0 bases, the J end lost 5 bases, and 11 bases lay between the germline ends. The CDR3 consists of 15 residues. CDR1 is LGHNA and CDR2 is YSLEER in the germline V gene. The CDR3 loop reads CASSQDGRIHNEQFF. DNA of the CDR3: TGCGCCAGCAGCCAAGATGGGAGAATTCACAATGAGCAGTTCTTC.

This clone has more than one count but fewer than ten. The CDR3 sequence: CASSERLASYEQYF. The CDR3 DNA follows: TGCGCCAGCAGTGAAAGGCTAGCCTCCTACGAGCAGTACTTC. This sequence joins TRBV10-1 and TRBJ2-7, with a weak D call TRBD2 (5 bases). The CDR3 length is 14 residues. The germline gives CDR1 WNHNN, CDR2 SYGVQD (reference sequence). Deletions cut 3 bases from V and 0 bases from J, with 9 bases between.

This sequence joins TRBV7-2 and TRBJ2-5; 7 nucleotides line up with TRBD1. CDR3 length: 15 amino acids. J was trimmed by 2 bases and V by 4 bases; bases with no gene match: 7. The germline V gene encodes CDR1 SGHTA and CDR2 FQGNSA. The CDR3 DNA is TGTGCCAGCAGCTCCTGGGGGACAGTACAAGAGACCCAGTACTTC. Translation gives CASSSWGTVQETQYF.

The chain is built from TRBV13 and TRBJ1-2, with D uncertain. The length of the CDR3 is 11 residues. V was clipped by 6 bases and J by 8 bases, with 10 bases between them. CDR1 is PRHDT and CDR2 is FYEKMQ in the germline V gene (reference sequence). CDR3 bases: TGTGCCAGCAGGGGTGCCTTGGGCTACACCTTC. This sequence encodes CASRGALGYTF.

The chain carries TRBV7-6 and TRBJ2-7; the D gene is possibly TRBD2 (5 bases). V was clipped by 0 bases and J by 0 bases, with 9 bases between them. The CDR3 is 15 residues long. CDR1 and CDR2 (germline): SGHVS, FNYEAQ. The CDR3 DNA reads TGTGCCAGCAGCTTAGCGGGGAGTCCCTCCTACGAGCAGTACTTC. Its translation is CASSLAGSPSYEQYF.

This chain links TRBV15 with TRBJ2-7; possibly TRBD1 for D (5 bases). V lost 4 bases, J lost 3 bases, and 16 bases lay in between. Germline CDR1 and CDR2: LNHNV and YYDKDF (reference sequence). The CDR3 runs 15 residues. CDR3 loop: CATSNYRSADYEQYF. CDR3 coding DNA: TGTGCCACCAGCAACTACAGGAGTGCGGACTACGAGCAGTACTTC. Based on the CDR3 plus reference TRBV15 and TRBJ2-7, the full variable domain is DAMVIQNPRYQVTQFGKPVTLSCSQTLNHNVMYWYQQKSSQAPKLLFHYYDKDFNNEADTPDNFQSRRPNTSFCFLDIRSPGLGDTAMYLCATSNYRSADYEQYFGPGTRLTVT.

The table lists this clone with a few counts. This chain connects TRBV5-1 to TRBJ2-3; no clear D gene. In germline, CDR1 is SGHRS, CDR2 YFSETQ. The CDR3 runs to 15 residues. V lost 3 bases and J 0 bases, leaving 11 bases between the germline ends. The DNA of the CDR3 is TGCGCCAGCAGCTGGCGAGGATCTAGCACAGATACGCAGTATTTT. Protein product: CASSWRGSSTDTQYF.

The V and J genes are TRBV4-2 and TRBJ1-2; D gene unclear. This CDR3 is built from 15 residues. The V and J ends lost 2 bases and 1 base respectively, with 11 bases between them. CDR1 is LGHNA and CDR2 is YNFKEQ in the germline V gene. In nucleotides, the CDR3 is TGTGCCAGCAGCCAATTAAGGGAACATAACTATGGCTACACCTTC. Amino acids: CASSQLREHNYGYTF.

The CDR3 sequence is CASSLYGTGGNEQFF. DNA for the CDR3: TGTGCCAGCAGCTTGTACGGGACAGGGGGGAATGAGCAGTTCTTC. The chain links TRBV5-5 to TRBJ2-1, with TRBD1 identical over 11 bases. The CDR3 sequence is 15 residues long. Germline loops: CDR1 SGHKS, CDR2 YYEKEE (reference sequence). Trimming cost V 1 base and J 7 bases; bases outside gene matches: 4. Variable domain in full (rest from reference TRBV5-5 and TRBJ2-1): DAGVTQSPTHLIKTRGQQVTLRCSPISGHKSVSWYQQVLGQGPQFIFQYYEKEERGRGNFPDRFSARQFPNYSSELNVNALLLGDSALYLCASSLYGTGGNEQFFGPGTRLTVL.